The T cell receptor (beta chain) under discussion was sequenced for a study of cytomegalovirus exposure and HLA in healthy donors. Looked up from germline, CDR1 is SGHTA and CDR2 is FQGNSA. The CDR3 covers 14 residues. V gave up 3 bases and J gave up 10 bases, with 13 bases separating them. Study-wide points: Reports credit the classifier with highly specific, highly sensitive diagnosis of cytomegalovirus status.

As concerns this clone: Antigen unknown.

Vbeta (60) and Jbeta (13) primers were used in the PCR. Generated by immunoSEQ multiplex PCR, the TCRdb table keeps only in-frame clones and is missing some. The sample consists of about 170,000 clones, roughly 83% of them appearing once. This sequence originates from a woman between 50 and 59 years old in good health and CMV-seronegative. The specimen was PBMCs. The V and J genes are TRBV7-2 and TRBJ1-6; D gene ambiguous. CDR3 nucleotides: TGTGCCAGCAGCTTGGAAGTCGGAGGCTCACCCCTCCACTTT. It specifies CASSLEVGGSPLHF.